This is a list of T cell receptor beta chains from one sample in a study of T cell responses to AZD1222 COVID-19 vaccine. Repertoires were generated with immunoSEQ multiplex PCR, while TCRdb's copy carries only in-frame clones and drops some. The data show fewer than 200,000 clones, about 92% seen once. This material consisted of peripheral blood, taken 28 days after the second dose of the MenACWY control vaccine. Receptors were obtained from an adult who received the MenACWY meningococcal vaccine as a control. The CDR3 runs from the conserved cysteine through the conserved F or W.

TRBJ2-7 | TRBV19 | CATSDGRSKYEQYF
TRBJ1-2 | TRBV6-1 | CASSERGGGLNYGYTF
TRBJ1-5 | TRBV11-3 | CASSSRGGQPQHF
TRBJ2-2 | TRBV4-2 | CASSQEGAVRPGELFF
TRBJ2-7 | TRBV24-1 | CATSGPGLAGMGNEQYF
TRBJ1-1 | TRBV6-5 | CASTIDRGTSEAFF
TRBJ1-2 | TRBV4-3 | CASSQDWTSQYGYTF
TRBJ2-1 | TRBV24-1 | CATSDLKEGEQFF
TRBJ2-2 | TRBV7-2 | CASSGYTGELFF
TRBJ2-2 | TRBV27 | CASDEGQGDGELFF
TRBJ2-3 | TRBV7-2 | CRGRRGQTDTQYF
TRBJ1-1 | TRBV19 | CASTPSLRAGNTEAFF
TRBJ1-1 | TRBV19 | CASSIEAGRTEAFF
TRBJ1-5 | TRBV3-1/TRBV3-2 | CASSQDLRNQPQHF
TRBJ1-1 | TRBV6-5 | CASSFEGQGSTEAFF
TRBJ2-1 | TRBV19 | CASSRVIYNEQFF
TRBJ2-7 | TRBV18 | CASSPRRGAQNSYEQYF
TRBJ1-1 | TRBV30 | CAWRPTGGTNTEAFF
TRBJ1-1 | TRBV20-1 | CSTSTGGDTEAFF
TRBJ1-1 | TRBV30 | CAWSVFPSTEAFF
TRBJ1-1 | TRBV30 | CAWKSQMNTEAFF
TRBJ2-5 | TRBV11-3 | CASSSTGRDYLETQYF
TRBJ2-5 | TRBV5-1 | CASSRGQGRQETQYF
TRBJ1-2 | TRBV30 | CAWSVIQGRGGYTF
TRBJ1-6 | TRBV30 | CAWSSYNSPLHF
TRBJ2-2 | TRBV5-1 | CASKFGRSNTGELFF
TRBJ1-1 | TRBV29-1 | CSVAVGGDTEAFF
TRBJ2-7 | TRBV5-1 | CASSFGQGPYEQYF
TRBJ1-2 | TRBV12-2 | CASRPKGLLNLYGYTF
TRBJ2-5 | TRBV5-8 | CASSFLGRRETQYF
TRBJ1-5 | TRBV7-2 | CASSLAAGGSNQPQHF
TRBJ1-2 | TRBV28 | CASSFAGDYGYTF
TRBJ1-5 | TRBV27 | CASSPSRGMGNQPQHF
TRBJ2-7 | TRBV19 | CASSIETGSGLAGESYEQYF
TRBJ1-5 | TRBV5-6 | CASSGTDDQPQHF
TRBJ1-2 | TRBV19 | CASSIEWARDGYTF